What follows are 18 T cell receptor beta chains derived from one specimen sequenced in a study of OX40 agonist ivuxolimab in advanced cancers. The assay was immunoSEQ multiplex PCR, and TCRdb's table has in-frame clones only and misses some. The sample consists of around 38,000 clones, approximately 86% of them appearing once. The specimen was CD4+ or CD8+ T cells sorted from blood, collected in a trial of the OX40 agonist ivuxolimab. The receptors were gathered from an adult with an advanced solid tumor such as melanoma, head and neck, liver or kidney cancer.

The V and J genes are TRBV7-2 and TRBJ2-5; weak D call: TRBD1 (5 bases). The J call is doubtful: the DNA matches TRBJ2-7 better. This CDR3 has 14 amino acids. Germline assignment: CDR1 SGHTA and CDR2 FQGNSA. Here the CDR3 DNA reads TGTGCCAGCAGCTTAGGGCCCGGCAGGGTCGAGCAGTACTTC. Its translation is CASSLGPGRVEQYF.

The CDR3 loop reads CASSERDRGIGTEAFF. In DNA form, the CDR3 reads TGTGCCAGCAGTGAACGGGACAGGGGAATAGGCACTGAAGCTTTCTTT. The rearrangement uses TRBV6-1 and TRBJ1-1; 10 nucleotides line up with TRBD1. Germline trimming cut 2 bases from V and 4 bases from J; bases unmatched to any gene: 7. There are 16 residues in the CDR3. CDR1 is MNHNS, CDR2 SASEGT, per germline.

The V and J genes are TRBV5-1 and TRBJ1-2; D perhaps matches TRBD1 (6 bases). Trimming stripped 4 bases from V and 5 bases from J, with 15 bases between. Per germline, CDR1 SGHRS and CDR2 YFSETQ. The CDR3 loop spans 14 amino acids. The CDR3 loop reads CASSPGQPEYGYTF. Here the CDR3 DNA reads TGCGCCAGCAGCCCTGGACAGCCAGAGTATGGCTACACCTTC.

The genes are TRBV5-1 and TRBJ2-1, with 7 bases lining up with TRBD1. Trimming removed 4 bases from V and 1 base from J; junction bases left unmatched: 2. Germline loops: CDR1 SGHRS, CDR2 YFSETQ. The CDR3 has 14 amino acids. CDR3 in DNA: TGCGCCAGCAGCGAGACAGGGTCCTACAATGAGCAGTTCTTC. Its translation is CASSETGSYNEQFF.

This clone was detected a few times. V and J are TRBV30 and TRBJ1-4, with D unresolved. V lost 2 bases, J lost 3 bases, and 7 bases lay in between. The V gene's germline CDR1 is GTSNPN and CDR2 SVGIG (reference sequence). This CDR3 contains 13 residues. CDR3 sequence: CAWSPNANEKLFF. As DNA, the CDR3 is TGTGCCTGGAGTCCAAATGCTAATGAAAAACTGTTTTTT.

The rearrangement links TRBV6-4 to TRBJ1-6, with 9 bases that match TRBD1. V lost 11 bases to trimming and J lost 7 bases; unmatched junction nucleotides: 12. The CDR3 runs 15 residues. The germline gives CDR1 MRHNA, CDR2 SNTAGT. Here the CDR3 reads CACPTGQGRNSPLHF. CDR3 DNA sequence: TGTGCCTGCCCGACCGGACAGGGGCGAAATTCACCCCTCCACTTT.

The V gene is TRBV9, the J gene TRBJ2-1; 10 bases map to TRBD1. Unmatched junction bases numbered 2, after V lost 3 bases and J lost 2 bases. The CDR3 covers 15 residues. The germline V gene encodes CDR1 SGDLS and CDR2 YYNGEE. The CDR3 region has the DNA TGTGCCAGCAGCGCCGGACAGGGGGCCTACAATGAGCAGTTCTTC. Protein sequence: CASSAGQGAYNEQFF.

The chain recombines TRBV6-1 with TRBJ2-7, with D unresolved. Germline V lookup: CDR1 MNHNS, CDR2 SASEGT. This CDR3 is built from 11 residues. Trimming removed 0 bases at V and 4 bases at J, with 1 base between. The CDR3: CASSEAYEQYF. The CDR3 nucleotides read TGTGCCAGCAGTGAAGCTTACGAGCAGTACTTC.

To note about this clone: The junction shows a germline mismatch at one end, possibly a read error. V usage is TRBV7-2 and J usage is TRBJ2-1; D call uncertain. The germline CDR1 and CDR2 sequences are SGHTA and FQGNSA. The CDR3 totals 11 residues. The CDR3 loop reads CASSLVDEQFF. The CDR3 nucleotides are TGTGCCAGCAGTTTAGTTGATGAGCAGTTCTTC.

The chain combines TRBV4-3 with TRBJ2-1; D not certain. Germline V gives CDR1 LGHNA, CDR2 YSLEER. Trimming took off 2 bases at V and 5 bases at J, with 10 bases between the two ends. The CDR3 sequence is 14 residues long. CDR3: CASSQPRKNNEQFF. DNA of the CDR3: TGCGCCAGCAGCCAACCTAGGAAAAACAATGAGCAGTTCTTC.

This chain joins TRBV5-8 and TRBJ2-2; D is unclear. From germline, CDR1 is SGHTS and CDR2 YDEGEE. The V gene lost 4 bases and the J gene lost 2 bases, with 12 bases spanning the gap. The CDR3 contains 15 residues. The CDR3 reads CASSIPRVNTGELFF. CDR3 DNA sequence: TGTGCCAGCAGCATCCCAAGGGTAAACACCGGGGAGCTGTTTTTT.

The gene calls are TRBV7-8 and TRBJ1-1; 8 bases line up with TRBD1. The germline V gene has CDR1 SGHVS and CDR2 FQNEAQ. The CDR3 consists of 14 residues. Losses at the gene ends were 5 bases for V and 5 bases for J; bases not matched to a gene: 7. CDR3: CASSPQGAGTEAFF. The CDR3 nucleotides are TGTGCCAGCAGCCCTCAGGGGGCTGGTACTGAAGCTTTCTTT.

The rearrangement uses TRBV7-8 and TRBJ2-3; D gene uncertain. CDR3 length: 11 amino acids. CDR1 SGHVS and CDR2 FQNEAQ come from the germline V gene. V lost 4 bases and J lost 4, with 3 bases in between. CDR3 nucleotides: TGTGCCAGCAGCTACGCAGATACGCAGTATTTT. It encodes CASSYADTQYF.

V gene TRBV18 combines with J gene TRBJ1-5, with TRBD1 matching over 9 bases. This CDR3 contains 15 residues. The junction had 7 bases not matched to a gene; V was cut back by 6 bases and J by 4 bases. Germline-derived CDR1 and CDR2 are KGHSH and LQKENI. CDR3 in amino acids: CASSKQGARNQPQHF. CDR3 coding DNA: TGTGCCAGCTCCAAACAGGGGGCGCGTAATCAGCCCCAGCATTTT.

V is TRBV10-3 and J is TRBJ2-7; D not resolved. Per germline, CDR1 ENHRY and CDR2 SYGVKD. Trimming shortened V by 4 bases and J by 0 bases, and 22 bases separated the two germline ends. This CDR3 is 18 amino acids long. The CDR3 DNA sequence: TGTGCCATCAGTGGCCCCCTGGGCCTACAGATATTCTCCTACGAGCAGTACTTC. Protein product: CAISGPLGLQIFSYEQYF.

This sequence joins TRBV9 and TRBJ2-3, with TRBD2 as a possible D gene (5 bases). The CDR3 is 13 residues long. Trimming took off 3 bases at V and 4 bases at J, with 9 bases between the two ends. The germline gives CDR1 SGDLS, CDR2 YYNGEE. The CDR3 DNA is TGTGCCAGCAGCGCTGGACTGGCAGATACGCAGTATTTT. This encodes CASSAGLADTQYF.

V and J are TRBV29-1 and TRBJ2-1; TRBD2 might be the D (6 bases). Trimming left V 7 bases short and J 5 bases short, with 18 bases between. Germline loops: CDR1 SQVTM, CDR2 ANQGSEA. CDR3 length equals 14 residues. The CDR3 coding sequence is TGCAGCGCTGATACCCCGGGAGTTGACAATGAGCAGTTCTTC. Translation: CSADTPGVDNEQFF.

About this clone itself: In the same sample, other DNA sequences code for this CDR3. The chain has TRBV28 and TRBJ2-2; no clear D. CDR3 length: 10 residues. The germline CDR1 and CDR2 sequences are MDHEN and SYDVKM. V was pared by 10 bases and J by 6 bases, with 6 bases between. The DNA of the CDR3 is TGTGCCACCTTCTCCGGGGAGCTGTTTTTT. Its protein is CATFSGELFF.